These T cell receptor beta chains were read from a single sample in a study of technical replicates of blood from a handful of donors. Libraries were prepared by immunoSEQ multiplex PCR; TCRdb keeps only in-frame clonotypes and omits some of them. The top ten clones hold approximately 4.7% of a sample with roughly 64,000 clones, around 88% of them seen once. Sequencing was carried out using PBMCs. Receptor source: a human donor in good health. Some clones in this sample may be carry-over from other donors' samples. CDR3s leave out the opening cysteine and the closing phenylalanine or tryptophan. Each record gives: J gene, V gene, CDR3 protein.

TRBJ2-5	TRBV7-7	ASSLGTSGRLTQY
TRBJ1-5	TRBV2	ASSKGQPQH
TRBJ2-2	TRBV9	ASSVTGNTGELF
TRBJ2-5	TRBV25-1	ASSEWGQGFQETQY
TRBJ2-3	TRBV5-1	ASSPLRDFILDTQY
TRBJ1-1	TRBV14	ASTSGVNTEAF
TRBJ1-4	TRBV25-1	ASSEGVRGTTNEKLF
TRBJ2-3	TRBV11-3	ASSYSGGTDTQY
TRBJ2-3	TRBV13	ASSLVLAGDGTDTQY
TRBJ2-2	TRBV6-4	ASSEVAGHTGELF
TRBJ1-2	TRBV21-1	ASSAKNYGYT
TRBJ2-2	TRBV11-2	ASSKGLAGNTGELF
TRBJ2-5	TRBV7-9	ASSNGLGEGTQY
TRBJ1-5	TRBV6-5	ASSGEGDSQPQH
TRBJ2-7	TRBV10-3	ATEDSYEQY
TRBJ2-3	TRBV19	ASTDGQGNTDTQY
TRBJ1-2	TRBV9	ASSDSRGRIAYGYT
TRBJ2-1	TRBV7-3	ASSSGGYWSNEQF
TRBJ2-1	TRBV7-6	ASSLGGPGSYNEQF
TRBJ1-5	TRBV5-4	ASSPAPGQPQH